The T cell receptor (beta chain) described here comes from a study of T cells in Graves' hyperthyroidism and ophthalmopathy. Study summary: Initial diagnosis, before any treatment, was when peripheral blood was collected.

This clonotype showed up just once. Its target is not known. Broader study findings: A 13 V-J signature model discriminated ophthalmopathy versus stable hyperthyroidism.

This CDR3 is 13 amino acids long. Trimming removed 11 bases at V and 5 bases at J, with 18 bases between. Germline V gives CDR1 LNHDA, CDR2 SQIVND (reference sequence). Uncontrolled infection, other autoimmune disease, pregnancy or lactation excluded patients. Template material for amplifying TCR beta CDR3 regions consisted of RNA transcripts. The study used the HTBI primer set for a first-round RT-PCR of the TCR CDR3. TCRdb analysed the multiplex PCR reads with MiXCR anew, one entry per CDR3 protein. This table has a few hundred thousand distinct CDR3 sequences, 20% to 25% appearing once. Sequencing used blood. The origin of this receptor is a woman between 65 and 79 years old with Graves' ophthalmopathy. The V call is TRBV19, the J call TRBJ1-2, with D possibly matching TRBD1 (5 bases). CDR3 sequence (DNA): TGTGCCTGCAACAAGGGGCCGATTTATGGCTACACCTTC. Translating gives CACNKGPIYGYTF.